The 9 T cell receptor beta chains in this list originate from one sample, sequenced in a study of T-cell reconstitution after alpha-beta-depleted transplantation in children. Unique molecular identifiers tagged the TCRbeta library. From the PCR reads, TCRdb called clonotypes with MiXCR, one entry per CDR3 protein. Of about 230,000 distinct CDR3 sequences listed, 9.5% to 13% are singletons. The specimen comprised PBMCs, sampled before TCRalphabeta/CD19-depleted stem cell transplant. The receptors come from a child in the first two years of life with acute myeloid leukemia, due to receive a stem cell transplant.

This clonotype turned up a few times. The chain links TRBV11-3 to TRBJ2-5, with 8 bases lining up with TRBD1. This CDR3 has 15 residues. The germline gives CDR1 SGHNT, CDR2 YENEEA. V gave up 4 bases and J gave up 1 base; unmatched junction bases: 5. This CDR3 is CASSSEGQAQETQYF. As DNA, the CDR3 is TGTGCCAGCAGCTCCGAGGGACAGGCCCAAGAGACCCAGTACTTC.

This clonotype was picked up a small number of times. The rearrangement joins TRBV19 to TRBJ1-4; perhaps TRBD1 as D (6 bases). CDR1 LNHDA and CDR2 SQIVND come from the germline V gene (reference sequence). The CDR3 is 14 residues long. Trimming removed 6 bases at V and 8 bases at J, with 16 bases between. The CDR3 DNA follows: TGTGCCAGTAGGCCGGGACACAGAAGCGAAAAACTGTTTTTT. Protein sequence: CASRPGHRSEKLFF.

This clonotype showed up many times. The chain recombines TRBV19 with TRBJ2-7; D gene ambiguous. V was cut by 5 bases and J by 4 bases, with 9 bases left in between. Germline assignment: CDR1 LNHDA and CDR2 SQIVND (reference sequence). This CDR3 is 12 amino acids long. The CDR3 spells CASSQGKYEQYF. CDR3 in DNA: TGTGCCAGTAGTCAAGGAAAATACGAGCAGTACTTC. The variable domain in full, with the rest retrieved from reference TRBV19 and TRBJ2-7, is DGGITQSPKYLFRKEGQNVTLSCEQNLNHDAMYWYRQDPGQGLRLIYYSQIVNDFQKGDIAEGYSVSREKKESFPLTVTSAQKNPTAFYLCASSQGKYEQYFGPGTRLTVT.

With regard to this clonotype: A clone one base away is much larger, so this may be a read error. V is TRBV6-1 and J is TRBJ2-7, with a possible D match to TRBD2 (6 bases). Germline assignment: CDR1 MNHNS and CDR2 SASEGT. The CDR3 extends over 14 amino acids. Trimming shortened V by 5 bases and J by 3 bases, and 14 bases separated the two germline ends. CDR3: CASSPGVGLYEQYF. As DNA, the CDR3 is TGTGCCAGCAGTCCGGGAGTAGGGCTCTACGAGCAGTACTTC.

This clonotype was seen many times. The genes are TRBV30 and TRBJ1-2, with a tentative D call TRBD1 (5 bases). The CDR3 runs to 13 residues. V lost 0 bases to trimming and J lost 4 bases, with 9 bases between them. Germline V lookup: CDR1 GTSNPN, CDR2 SVGIG (reference sequence). The CDR3 loop reads CAWSVWGIYGYTF. In DNA form, the CDR3 reads TGTGCCTGGAGTGTATGGGGGATCTATGGCTACACCTTC.

This clonotype was recorded many times. V usage is TRBV23-1 and J usage is TRBJ1-5; D perhaps matches TRBD1 (5 bases). TRBV23-1 is an ORF; its function is uncertain. V was shortened by 3 bases and J by 1 base, with 13 bases between the two germline ends. The CDR3 has 16 residues. CDR3 loop: CASSQDLRDSNQPQHF. The CDR3 bases are TGCGCCAGCAGTCAGGACCTCCGGGACAGCAATCAGCCCCAGCATTTT.

There are many counts of this clonotype. The rearrangement uses TRBV24-1 and TRBJ2-1; 9 bases match TRBD1. Per the germline V gene, CDR1 is KGHDR and CDR2 is SFDVKD. The CDR3 sequence is 15 residues long. V gave up 2 bases and J gave up 5 bases; unmatched junction bases: 3. The chain's CDR3 is CATSDWGQGHNEQFF. In DNA, the CDR3 is TGTGCCACCAGTGATTGGGGACAGGGACACAATGAGCAGTTCTTC.

This clonotype was counted many times. The chain has TRBV5-1 and TRBJ1-2; no definite D call. Trimming took 1 base from V and 8 from J, leaving 12 bases between them. The CDR3 is 13 residues long. CDR1 is SGHRS and CDR2 is YFSETQ in the germline V gene. CDR3 DNA sequence: TGCGCCAGCAGCTTGTTCGAGAAGATAGGCTACACCTTC. Amino acid sequence: CASSLFEKIGYTF. Using reference TRBV5-1 and TRBJ1-2 for the parts outside the CDR3, the full variable domain is KAGVTQTPRYLIKTRGQQVTLSCSPISGHRSVSWYQQTPGQGLQFLFEYFSETQRNKGNFPGRFSGRQFSNSRSEMNVSTLELGDSALYLCASSLFEKIGYTFGSGTRLTVV.

At least ten counts were recorded for this clonotype. The V and J genes are TRBV2 and TRBJ2-3, with 7 bases lining up with TRBD1. J gave up 1 base and V 3 bases, and 4 bases lay outside the gene matches. The CDR3 covers 15 residues. Germline loops: CDR1 SNHLY, CDR2 FYNNEI. This CDR3 is CASSDEGARTDTQYF. The CDR3 coding sequence is TGTGCCAGCAGTGACGAGGGGGCTCGCACAGATACGCAGTATTTT.